Listed below are T cell receptor beta chains from one sample, sequenced in a study of blood T cell repertoires in COVID-19. Assay: immunoSEQ multiplex PCR; the TCRdb copy retains only in-frame clones and omits some. In the table there are over 250,000 clones, roughly 90% of which are singletons. Sequencing input: PBMCs or T cells enriched from blood (not recorded which). These receptors originate from a man in his fifties or sixties who had recovered from COVID-19. Both conserved end residues are part of each CDR3. The D gene is left open where the match is weak. Size values are once, few and many counts, or a class for expanded clones, and some rows have none.

j_gene	d_gene	v_gene	abundance	CDR3aa	CDR3nt
TRBJ2-3	-	TRBV2	-	CASSTWGVGDTQYF	TGTGCCAGCAGCACATGGGGGGTTGGCGATACGCAGTATTTT
TRBJ2-5	TRBD1	TRBV27	-	CASSLEGQGKGETQYF	TGTGCCAGCAGTTTAGAAGGACAGGGGAAGGGCGAGACCCAGTACTTC
TRBJ2-1	-	TRBV11-2	-	CASSLDRNNEQFF	TGTGCCAGCAGCCTCGACAGGAACAATGAGCAGTTCTTC
TRBJ1-2	-	TRBV4-1	-	CASSQEARAYGYTF	TGCGCCAGCAGCCAAGAAGCCAGGGCCTATGGCTACACCTTC
TRBJ1-2	-	TRBV12-5	-	CASGLVGAGVYGYTF	TGTGCTAGTGGTTTGGTAGGGGCAGGTGTATATGGCTACACCTTC
TRBJ1-6	TRBD1	TRBV3-1/TRBV3-2	once	CASSQTGTGNSPLHF	TGTGCCAGCAGCCAAACCGGGACAGGAAATTCACCCCTCCACTTT
TRBJ2-1	TRBD2	TRBV9	-	CASSVEGSGRAYDNEQFF	TGTGCCAGCAGCGTAGAGGGTAGCGGGAGGGCCTATGACAATGAGCAGTTCTTC
TRBJ1-2	TRBD1	TRBV9	-	CASSPDGQGPETGGYTF	TGTGCCAGCAGCCCAGACGGACAGGGCCCAGAGACGGGCGGCTACACCTTC
TRBJ2-7	-	TRBV13	-	CASSGRDNGYEQYF	TGTGCCAGCAGCGGTCGGGACAACGGATACGAGCAGTACTTC
TRBJ1-6	TRBD1	TRBV7-8	-	CASSLVGTAEPTNSPLHF	TGTGCCAGCAGCTTAGTGGGGACAGCCGAGCCTACCAATTCACCCCTCCACTTT
TRBJ2-3	TRBD2	TRBV6-4	-	CASRKGLAGTDTQYF	TGTGCCAGCAGAAAAGGGCTAGCGGGCACAGATACGCAGTATTTT
TRBJ1-1	-	TRBV7-9	-	CASTVGGDTEAFF	TGTGCCAGCACCGTGGGAGGGGACACTGAAGCTTTCTTT
TRBJ1-5	-	TRBV6-5	-	CASRPIQRVQPQHF	TGTGCCAGCAGACCAATCCAACGGGTTCAGCCCCAGCATTTT
TRBJ2-5	-	TRBV5-4	-	CASSPRQQETQYF	TGTGCCAGCAGCCCAAGACAGCAAGAGACCCAGTACTTC
TRBJ2-1	-	TRBV5-4	-	CASSRGGGSHNEQFF	TGTGCCAGCAGCCGAGGGGGAGGGTCCCACAATGAGCAGTTCTTC